This T cell receptor beta chain was recovered during a study of T cell clones after liver transplantation. On the study more broadly: Apart from a few HCV-positive recipients, transplants were for non-autoimmune, non-viral reasons.

Assay used: immunoSEQ multiplex PCR; TCRdb lists only in-frame clones, some missing. In the table there are tens of thousands of clones, about four fifths of which are singletons. Unstimulated PBMCs were sorted into CD3+CD4+ and CD3+CD8+ populations. Germline V lookup: CDR1 MNHNS, CDR2 SASEGT. This CDR3 is 13 amino acids long. V was pared by 9 bases and J by 3 bases, with 14 bases between. The TCR was taken from a human patient who received a liver transplant. The T cells may come from the graft donor. The sequenced sample was CD4+ T cells from blood, obtained 12 months after liver transplant. The chain couples TRBV6-1 to TRBJ1-1; maybe TRBD1 (6 bases). The chain's CDR3 is CASQTGRDTEAFF. The CDR3 DNA reads TGTGCCAGTCAGACAGGACGGGACACTGAAGCTTTCTTT.